These 30 T cell receptor beta chains were sequenced from one sample in a study of cytomegalovirus exposure and HLA in healthy donors. PCR used 60 Vbeta primers and 13 Jbeta primers. Clones were sequenced by immunoSEQ multiplex PCR, and TCRdb holds only the in-frame ones, with some missing. Of more than 120,000 clones detected, roughly 74% appear once; the ten largest clones hold about 6.8%. The material sequenced was PBMCs. Receptors were obtained from a woman aged 40 to 50 in good health and CMV-seropositive.

This chain joins TRBV5-4 and TRBJ2-2; 9 nucleotides align to TRBD2. This CDR3 is built from 14 residues. The germline CDR1 and CDR2 sequences are SGHNT and YYREEE (reference sequence). V dropped 4 bases and J dropped 5; count of bases not matched to a gene: 3. DNA for the CDR3: TGTGCCAGCAGCCGACTAGCGGAGACCGGGGAGCTGTTTTTT. This gives the protein CASSRLAETGELFF. Variable domain in full (rest from reference TRBV5-4 and TRBJ2-2): ETGVTQSPTHLIKTRGQQVTLRCSSQSGHNTVSWYQQALGQGPQFIFQYYREEENGRGNFPPRFSGLQFPNYSSELNVNALELDDSALYLCASSRLAETGELFFGEGSRLTVL.

The V and J genes are TRBV11-2 and TRBJ1-6; D gene ambiguous. Trimming took 1 base from V and 10 from J, leaving 8 bases between them. The CDR3 has 13 residues. Germline V lookup: CDR1 SGHAT, CDR2 FQNNGV. CDR3 in DNA: TGTGCCAGCAGCTTAGGAATGGGCTCACCCCTCCACTTT. Translating gives CASSLGMGSPLHF. Complete variable domain (other parts from reference TRBV11-2 and TRBJ1-6): EAGVAQSPRYKIIEKRQSVAFWCNPISGHATLYWYQQILGQGPKLLIQFQNNGVVDDSQLPKDRFSAERLKGVDSTLKIQPAKLEDSAVYLCASSLGMGSPLHFGNGTRLTVT.

The chain uses TRBV7-2 and TRBJ2-5; 8 positions agree with TRBD2. The CDR3 covers 17 residues. V lost 5 bases, J lost 5 bases, and 16 bases stayed unmatched. The germline CDR1 and CDR2 sequences are SGHTA and FQGNSA. The CDR3 loop is CASSPRTGREGRETQYF. The CDR3 bases are TGTGCCAGCAGCCCACGAACGGGACGGGAGGGTAGGGAGACCCAGTACTTC.

The V gene is TRBV6-5, the J gene TRBJ2-3, with 7 bases matching TRBD2. J was trimmed by 8 bases and V by 5 bases; bases with no gene match: 10. Germline-derived CDR1 and CDR2 are MNHEY and SVGAGI. This CDR3 spans 14 amino acids. This CDR3 reads CASSRQTSPVTQYF. In DNA form, the CDR3 reads TGTGCCAGCAGTCGCCAGACTAGCCCAGTTACGCAGTATTTT.

The chain recombines TRBV29-1 with TRBJ2-1; the match to TRBD1 covers 7 bases. Germline values: CDR1 SQVTM, CDR2 ANQGSEA. The CDR3 loop spans 13 amino acids. V lost 5 bases, J lost 3 bases, and 4 bases stayed unmatched. CDR3 amino acids: CSVHTGDYNEQFF. CDR3 bases: TGCAGCGTTCACACAGGGGACTACAATGAGCAGTTCTTC.

V and J are TRBV27 and TRBJ2-1; D perhaps matches TRBD2 (5 bases). Germline V gene data show CDR1 as MNHEY and CDR2 as SMNVEV (reference sequence). Between the trimmed V and J ends, which lost 6 bases and 4 bases, there was a span of 13 bases. The CDR3 contains 14 residues. CDR3 nucleotide sequence: TGTGCCAGCAGCTCGGGATTACATTACAATGAGCAGTTCTTC. This codes for CASSSGLHYNEQFF.

The chain uses TRBV7-9 and TRBJ1-2, with 9 positions matching TRBD1. The V gene's germline CDR1 is SEHNR and CDR2 FQNEAQ (reference sequence). V dropped 5 bases and J dropped 5; count of bases not matched to a gene: 12. The CDR3 length is 16 residues. The CDR3 bases are TGTGCCAGCAGCCCAACGCGTGGGACAGGGACGTATGGCTACACCTTC. It specifies CASSPTRGTGTYGYTF.

The rearrangement links TRBV11-3 to TRBJ2-5; TRBD1 matches at 7 bases. V was clipped by 4 bases and J by 1 base; unmatched bases: 6. Germline loops: CDR1 SGHNT, CDR2 YENEEA. The CDR3 contains 15 residues. CDR3 DNA: TGTGCCAGCAGCTCGGGAAGGGACAGCCAAGAGACCCAGTACTTC. The encoded protein is CASSSGRDSQETQYF.

This clone showed up just once. The gene calls are TRBV30 and TRBJ2-3, with TRBD2 matching over 15 bases. The CDR3 has 16 amino acids. The germline V gene encodes CDR1 GTSNPN and CDR2 SVGIG (reference sequence). Trimming cost V 3 bases and J 6 bases; bases outside gene matches: 7. This chain's CDR3 is CAWSPGLAGGRDTQYF. CDR3 nucleotides: TGTGCCTGGAGCCCCGGACTAGCGGGAGGGAGGGATACGCAGTATTTT.

J is TRBJ1-1 and V is TRBV6-6; no firm D call. Germline V gene sequence: CDR1 MNHNY, CDR2 SVGAGI (reference sequence). The CDR3 has 13 amino acids. Trimming cost V 6 bases and J 4 bases, with 12 bases left between them. This CDR3 is CASRRLGGTEAFF. CDR3 DNA sequence: TGTGCCAGCAGGAGACTTGGCGGCACTGAAGCTTTCTTT.

The table lists this clone with a count of one. The V call is TRBV6-5, the J call TRBJ2-3, with a possible D match to TRBD2 (6 bases). The CDR3 is 15 residues long. V shed 5 bases and J shed 0 bases, with 12 bases lying between them. The germline CDR1 and CDR2 sequences are MNHEY and SVGAGI. CDR3 in amino acids: CASSRRGPSTDTQYF. DNA for the CDR3: TGTGCCAGCAGTCGGCGGGGACCTAGCACAGATACGCAGTATTTT.

As to this clone: This sample includes further DNA sequences coding for the same CDR3. The genes are TRBV28 and TRBJ1-3; 7 nucleotides line up with TRBD1. Per germline, CDR1 MDHEN and CDR2 SYDVKM. J lost 0 bases, V lost 5 bases, and 10 bases had no gene match. The CDR3 has 17 residues. The CDR3 region has the DNA TGTGCCAGCAGTCCGATATCGGACAGGTTCTCTGGAAACACCATATATTTT. Protein product: CASSPISDRFSGNTIYF. Supplemented by reference TRBV28 and TRBJ1-3, the full variable domain reads DVKVTQSSRYLVKRTGEKVFLECVQDMDHENMFWYRQDPGLGLRLIYFSYDVKMKEKGDIPEGYSVSREKKERFSLILESASTNQTSMYLCASSPISDRFSGNTIYFGEGSWLTVV.

This clone occurred once. The chain recombines TRBV28 with TRBJ1-3; no reliable D call. Germline assignment: CDR1 MDHEN and CDR2 SYDVKM. Between the trimmed V and J ends, which lost 6 bases and 3 bases, there was a span of 12 bases. CDR3 length: 14 residues. The CDR3: CASSHRQDGNTIYF. In DNA form, the CDR3 reads TGTGCCAGCAGCCACAGACAAGATGGAAACACCATATATTTT. The complete variable domain, with remaining parts taken from reference TRBV28 and TRBJ1-3, reads DVKVTQSSRYLVKRTGEKVFLECVQDMDHENMFWYRQDPGLGLRLIYFSYDVKMKEKGDIPEGYSVSREKKERFSLILESASTNQTSMYLCASSHRQDGNTIYFGEGSWLTVV.

This clone was counted a single time. CDR3 region: CASRQEHNQPQYF. The CDR3 region has the DNA TGTGCCAGCAGACAGGAGCACAATCAGCCCCAGTATTTT. This chain uses TRBV2 with TRBJ1-5, with D possibly matching TRBD1 (5 bases). The J call may be in error: the DNA end matches TRBJ2-3 better. Germline-derived CDR1 and CDR2 are SNHLY and FYNNEI. This CDR3 comprises 13 residues.

The chain couples TRBV5-1 to TRBJ2-5; 8 nucleotides align to TRBD2. Germline V lookup: CDR1 SGHRS, CDR2 YFSETQ. Losses at the gene ends were 4 bases for V and 1 base for J; bases not matched to a gene: 3. The CDR3 sequence is 14 residues long. The CDR3, as DNA: TGCGCCAGCAGCCCGGGACTAGTCCAAGAGACCCAGTACTTC. Translating gives CASSPGLVQETQYF.

This clone was counted between two and nine times. V gene TRBV7-9 combines with J gene TRBJ1-4; perhaps TRBD1 as D (5 bases). V was shortened by 5 bases and J by 8 bases, with 9 bases between the two germline ends. Germline V gene lookup returns CDR1 SEHNR and CDR2 FQNEAQ (reference sequence). The CDR3 length is 12 residues. CDR3 sequence reads: CASSPQGEKLFF. The CDR3 DNA reads TGTGCCAGCAGCCCGCAGGGAGAAAAACTGTTTTTT.

The chain has TRBV6-5 and TRBJ2-7; the D gene is possibly TRBD1 (5 bases). Germline CDR1 is MNHEY and CDR2 is SVGAGI. CDR3 length: 13 amino acids. V was clipped by 5 bases and J by 3 bases, with 11 bases between them. The chain's CDR3 is CASSRTGSYEQYF. The CDR3 DNA sequence: TGTGCCAGCAGTCGAACAGGTAGCTACGAGCAGTACTTC.

This clone was seen just once. The chain has TRBV7-9 and TRBJ1-5; 9 nucleotides align to TRBD1. From germline, CDR1 is SEHNR and CDR2 FQNEAQ (reference sequence). V gave up 4 bases and J gave up 6 bases; unmatched junction bases: 4. This CDR3 spans 14 amino acids. The CDR3 DNA sequence: TGTGCCAGCAGCTCGGACAGGGGAGTTCAGCCCCAGCATTTT. It is translated as CASSSDRGVQPQHF. The full variable domain, its missing parts supplied by reference TRBV7-9 and TRBJ1-5, is DTGVSQNPRHKITKRGQNVTFRCDPISEHNRLYWYRQTLGQGPEFLTYFQNEAQLEKSRLLSDRFSAERPKGSFSTLEIQRTEQGDSAMYLCASSSDRGVQPQHFGDGTRLSIL.

The chain has TRBV7-9 and TRBJ2-5, with 11 bases aligning to TRBD2. In germline, CDR1 is SEHNR, CDR2 FQNEAQ (reference sequence). CDR3 length: 15 amino acids. Trimming at V came to 3 bases and at J to 5 bases, leaving 5 bases not matched to a gene. CDR3 DNA sequence: TGTGCCAGCAGCTTTAGCGGGAGGGCGGTGGAGACCCAGTACTTC. Amino acids: CASSFSGRAVETQYF.

The chain links TRBV19 to TRBJ2-1; D may be TRBD2 (5 bases). This CDR3 is built from 15 residues. The germline V gene encodes CDR1 LNHDA and CDR2 SQIVND (reference sequence). Trimming took 6 bases from V and 6 from J, leaving 18 bases between them. The CDR3 region is CASSPGLRRGNEQFF. CDR3 in DNA: TGTGCCAGTAGCCCCGGACTTCGACGTGGCAATGAGCAGTTCTTC.

V is TRBV4-1 and J is TRBJ1-1; D possibly corresponds to TRBD1 (6 bases). This CDR3 spans 15 amino acids. With 0 bases removed from V and 5 bases from J, the gap between germline ends came to 13 bases. CDR1 is MGHRA, CDR2 YSYEKL, per germline. The CDR3 nucleotides are TGCGCCAGCAGCCAAGAAGTACCCGGACAGACTGAAGCTTTCTTT. It translates to CASSQEVPGQTEAFF.

There are a few counts of this clone. The V and J genes are TRBV28 and TRBJ1-1; tentatively, D is TRBD1 (5 bases). Trimming pared 10 bases from V and 5 bases from J, leaving 17 bases between. This CDR3 is built from 13 residues. The V gene's germline CDR1 is MDHEN and CDR2 SYDVKM. CDR3 protein: CATHGTLGTEAFF. The CDR3 DNA sequence: TGTGCCACCCATGGGACTTTAGGGACTGAAGCTTTCTTT.

The chain recombines TRBV5-4 with TRBJ2-2; D perhaps matches TRBD2 (5 bases). Germline CDR1 and CDR2: SGHNT and YYREEE (reference sequence). The CDR3 loop spans 18 amino acids. Trimming pared 4 bases from V and 0 bases from J, leaving 19 bases between. CDR3 sequence: CASSTGLLLTANTGELFF. CDR3 coding DNA: TGTGCCAGCAGCACGGGATTATTACTTACGGCGAACACCGGGGAGCTGTTTTTT.

V usage is TRBV5-6 and J usage is TRBJ2-7; D call uncertain. In germline, CDR1 is SGHDT, CDR2 YYEEEE. The CDR3 contains 14 residues. V was clipped by 0 bases and J by 3 bases, with 10 bases between them. In nucleotides, the CDR3 is TGTGCCAGCAGCTTGGGCCCAACTCTCTACGAGCAGTACTTC. Encoded protein: CASSLGPTLYEQYF.

The chain links TRBV29-1 to TRBJ2-1; TRBD1 aligns across 8 bases. Per the germline V gene, CDR1 is SQVTM and CDR2 is ANQGSEA. This CDR3 comprises 14 residues. Losses at the gene ends were 6 bases for V and 0 bases for J; bases not matched to a gene: 4. This CDR3 is CSVWTGISYNEQFF. The CDR3 nucleotides are TGCAGCGTCTGGACAGGGATCTCCTACAATGAGCAGTTCTTC.

The gene calls are TRBV5-4 and TRBJ2-3; maybe TRBD1 (6 bases). V was shortened by 0 bases and J by 6 bases, with 20 bases between the two germline ends. The CDR3 extends over 17 amino acids. Germline V gene lookup returns CDR1 SGHNT and CDR2 YYREEE (reference sequence). Written as DNA, the CDR3 is TGTGCCAGCAGCTTGGCCATGGGGGCAGGGACGTTGGATACGCAGTATTTT. Protein product: CASSLAMGAGTLDTQYF.

This sequence joins TRBV11-3 and TRBJ2-1; 8 bases agree with TRBD2. CDR1 and CDR2 (germline): SGHNT, YENEEA. The CDR3 sequence is 15 residues long. J lost 5 bases, V lost 3 bases, and 6 bases had no gene match. The CDR3 protein is CASSFSSGNDNEQFF. DNA for the CDR3: TGTGCCAGCAGCTTTAGTAGCGGGAACGACAATGAGCAGTTCTTC.

This chain links TRBV7-2 with TRBJ1-2; no clear D. The CDR3 runs to 14 residues. CDR1 is SGHTA, CDR2 FQGNSA, per germline. Trimming removed 6 bases at V and 1 base at J, with 12 bases between. For the CDR3, the DNA is TGTGCCAGCAGTACGGGTCTATATAACTATGGCTACACCTTC. This sequence encodes CASSTGLYNYGYTF. Full variable domain (rest looked up from reference TRBV7-2 and TRBJ1-2): GAGVSQSPSNKVTEKGKDVELRCDPISGHTALYWYRQSLGQGLEFLIYFQGNSAPDKSGLPSDRFSAERTGGSVSTLTIQRTQQEDSAVYLCASSTGLYNYGYTFGSGTRLTVV.

This clone was counted between two and nine times. The rearrangement links TRBV5-4 to TRBJ1-5; D remains ambiguous. The CDR3 sequence is 14 residues long. Germline CDR1 reads SGHNT; CDR2 reads YYREEE (reference sequence). Trimming left V 0 bases short and J 5 bases short, with 9 bases between. Here the CDR3 DNA reads TGTGCCAGCAGCTTGGGGCCAGGTGATCAGCCCCAGCATTTT. Protein sequence: CASSLGPGDQPQHF.

V usage is TRBV6-6 and J usage is TRBJ1-1, with D possibly TRBD1 on 5 matching bases. The CDR3 runs 13 residues. The germline V gene has CDR1 MNHNY and CDR2 SVGAGI (reference sequence). Trimming shortened V by 5 bases and J by 8 bases, and 15 bases separated the two germline ends. As DNA, the CDR3 is TGTGCCAGCAGTAAAGCTACAGGTGGCGAAGCTTTCTTT. It codes for CASSKATGGEAFF.